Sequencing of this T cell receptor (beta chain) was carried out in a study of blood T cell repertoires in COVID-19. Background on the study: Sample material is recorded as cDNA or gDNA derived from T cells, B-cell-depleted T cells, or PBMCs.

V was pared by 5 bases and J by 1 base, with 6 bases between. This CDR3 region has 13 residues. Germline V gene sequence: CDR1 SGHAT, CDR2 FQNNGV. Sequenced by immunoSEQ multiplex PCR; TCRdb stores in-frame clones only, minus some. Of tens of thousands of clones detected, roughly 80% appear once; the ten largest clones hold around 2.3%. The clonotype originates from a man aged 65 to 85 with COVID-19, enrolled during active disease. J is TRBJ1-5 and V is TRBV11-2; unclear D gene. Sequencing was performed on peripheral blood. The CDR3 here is CASSISSNQPQHF. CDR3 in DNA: TGTGCCAGCAGCATATCGAGCAATCAGCCCCAGCATTTT.